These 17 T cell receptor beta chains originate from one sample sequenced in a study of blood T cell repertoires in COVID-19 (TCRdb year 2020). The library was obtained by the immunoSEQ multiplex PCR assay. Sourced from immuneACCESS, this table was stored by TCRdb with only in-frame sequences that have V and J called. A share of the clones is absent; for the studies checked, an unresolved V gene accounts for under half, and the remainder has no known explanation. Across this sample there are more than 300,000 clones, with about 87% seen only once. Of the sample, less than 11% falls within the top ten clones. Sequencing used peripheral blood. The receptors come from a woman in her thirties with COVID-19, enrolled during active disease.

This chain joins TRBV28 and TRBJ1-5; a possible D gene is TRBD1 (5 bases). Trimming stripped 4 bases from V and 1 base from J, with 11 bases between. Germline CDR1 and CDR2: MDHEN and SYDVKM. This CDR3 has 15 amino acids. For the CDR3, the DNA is TGTGCCAGCAGTTCCCCAACAGGCAGCAATCAGCCCCAGCATTTT. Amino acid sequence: CASSSPTGSNQPQHF.

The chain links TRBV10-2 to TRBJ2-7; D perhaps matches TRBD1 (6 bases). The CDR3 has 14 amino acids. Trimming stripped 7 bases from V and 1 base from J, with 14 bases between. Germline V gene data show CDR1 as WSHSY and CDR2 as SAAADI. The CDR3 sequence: CASNPQGRSYEQYF. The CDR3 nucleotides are TGCGCCAGCAATCCACAGGGTAGATCCTACGAGCAGTACTTC.

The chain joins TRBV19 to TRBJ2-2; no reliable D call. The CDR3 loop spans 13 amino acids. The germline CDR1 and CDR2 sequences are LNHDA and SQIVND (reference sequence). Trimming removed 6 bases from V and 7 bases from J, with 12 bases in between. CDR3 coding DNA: TGTGCCAGTAGAAATACGGCAGGCGGGGAGCTGTTTTTT. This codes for CASRNTAGGELFF. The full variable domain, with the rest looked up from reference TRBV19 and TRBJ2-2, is DGGITQSPKYLFRKEGQNVTLSCEQNLNHDAMYWYRQDPGQGLRLIYYSQIVNDFQKGDIAEGYSVSREKKESFPLTVTSAQKNPTAFYLCASRNTAGGELFFGEGSRLTVL.

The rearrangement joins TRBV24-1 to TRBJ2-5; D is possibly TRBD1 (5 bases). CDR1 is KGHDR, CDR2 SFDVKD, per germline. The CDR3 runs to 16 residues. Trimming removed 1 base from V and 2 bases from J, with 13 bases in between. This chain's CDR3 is CATSDFKRRGQETQYF. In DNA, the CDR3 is TGTGCCACCAGTGATTTTAAAAGAAGGGGTCAAGAGACCCAGTACTTC.

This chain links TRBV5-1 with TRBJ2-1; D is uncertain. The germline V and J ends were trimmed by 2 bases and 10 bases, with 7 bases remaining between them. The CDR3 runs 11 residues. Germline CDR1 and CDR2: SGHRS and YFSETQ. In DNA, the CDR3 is TGCGCCAGCAGCTTCTTCGGGGAGCAGTTCTTC. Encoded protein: CASSFFGEQFF.

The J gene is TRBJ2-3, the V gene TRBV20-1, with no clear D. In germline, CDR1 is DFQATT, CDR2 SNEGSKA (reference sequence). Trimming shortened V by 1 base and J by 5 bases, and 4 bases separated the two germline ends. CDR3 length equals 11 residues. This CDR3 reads CSARVVDTQYF. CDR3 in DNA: TGCAGTGCTAGAGTCGTAGATACGCAGTATTTT.

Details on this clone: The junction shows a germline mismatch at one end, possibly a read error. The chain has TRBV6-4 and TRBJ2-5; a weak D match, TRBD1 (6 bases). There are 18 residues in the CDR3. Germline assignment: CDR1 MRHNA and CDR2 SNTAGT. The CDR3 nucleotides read TGTGCCAGCAGTCACTCGGGGTTTGCAGGGGACATCAGAGAGACCCAGTACTTC. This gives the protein CASSHSGFAGDIRETQYF.

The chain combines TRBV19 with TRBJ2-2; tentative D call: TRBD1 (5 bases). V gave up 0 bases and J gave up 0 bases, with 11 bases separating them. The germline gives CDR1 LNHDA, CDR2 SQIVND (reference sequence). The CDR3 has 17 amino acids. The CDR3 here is CASSIDWTSANTGELFF. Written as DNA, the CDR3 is TGTGCCAGTAGTATAGATTGGACAAGCGCGAACACCGGGGAGCTGTTTTTT.

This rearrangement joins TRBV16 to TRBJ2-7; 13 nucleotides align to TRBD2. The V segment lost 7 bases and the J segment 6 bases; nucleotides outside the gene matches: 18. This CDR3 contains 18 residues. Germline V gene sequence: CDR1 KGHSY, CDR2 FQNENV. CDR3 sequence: CASIYTLIPGTSGIEQYF. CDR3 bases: TGTGCCAGCATCTATACCCTTATACCCGGGACTAGCGGGATCGAGCAGTACTTC.

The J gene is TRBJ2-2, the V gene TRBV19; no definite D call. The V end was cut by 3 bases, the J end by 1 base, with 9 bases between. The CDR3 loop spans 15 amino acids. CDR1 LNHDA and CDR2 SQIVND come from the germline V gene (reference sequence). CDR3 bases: TGTGCCAGTAGTATCCTCCCGGGGAACACCGGGGAGCTGTTTTTT. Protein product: CASSILPGNTGELFF.

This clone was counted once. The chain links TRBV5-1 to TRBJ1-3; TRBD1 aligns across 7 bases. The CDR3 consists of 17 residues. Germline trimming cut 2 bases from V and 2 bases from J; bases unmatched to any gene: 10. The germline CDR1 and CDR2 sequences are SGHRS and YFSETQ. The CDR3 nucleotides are TGCGCCAGCAGCTTAGAGGGACAGTATCTTGCTGGAAACACCATATATTTT. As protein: CASSLEGQYLAGNTIYF. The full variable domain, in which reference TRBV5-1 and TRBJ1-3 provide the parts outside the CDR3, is KAGVTQTPRYLIKTRGQQVTLSCSPISGHRSVSWYQQTPGQGLQFLFEYFSETQRNKGNFPGRFSGRQFSNSRSEMNVSTLELGDSALYLCASSLEGQYLAGNTIYFGEGSWLTVV.

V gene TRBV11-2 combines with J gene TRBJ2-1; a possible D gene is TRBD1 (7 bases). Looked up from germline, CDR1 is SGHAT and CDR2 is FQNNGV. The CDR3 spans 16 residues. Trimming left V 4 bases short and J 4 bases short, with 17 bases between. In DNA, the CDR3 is TGTGCCAGCAGCTCAGCGCGGCAGGGGGGATACAATGAGCAGTTCTTC. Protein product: CASSSARQGGYNEQFF. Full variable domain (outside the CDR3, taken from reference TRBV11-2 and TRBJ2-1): EAGVAQSPRYKIIEKRQSVAFWCNPISGHATLYWYQQILGQGPKLLIQFQNNGVVDDSQLPKDRFSAERLKGVDSTLKIQPAKLEDSAVYLCASSSARQGGYNEQFFGPGTRLTVL.

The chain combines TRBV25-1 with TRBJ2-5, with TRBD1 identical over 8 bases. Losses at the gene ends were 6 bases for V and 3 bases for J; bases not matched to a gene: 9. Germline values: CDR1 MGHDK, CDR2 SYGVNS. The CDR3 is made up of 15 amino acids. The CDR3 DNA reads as TGTGCCAGCAGAGGGCGGACAGGGACCGAAGAGACCCAGTACTTC. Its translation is CASRGRTGTEETQYF. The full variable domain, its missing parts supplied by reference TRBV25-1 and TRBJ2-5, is EADIYQTPRYLVIGTGKKITLECSQTMGHDKMYWYQQDPGMELHLIHYSYGVNSTEKGDLSSESTVSRIRTEHFPLTLESARPSHTSQYLCASRGRTGTEETQYFGPGTRLLVL.

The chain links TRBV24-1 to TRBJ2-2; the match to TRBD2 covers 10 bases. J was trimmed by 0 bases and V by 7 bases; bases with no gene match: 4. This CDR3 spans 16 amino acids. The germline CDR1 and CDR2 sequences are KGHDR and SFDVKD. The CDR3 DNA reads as TGTGCCACCAGCCGGACTAGCGGCGCGAACACCGGGGAGCTGTTTTTT. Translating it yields CATSRTSGANTGELFF.

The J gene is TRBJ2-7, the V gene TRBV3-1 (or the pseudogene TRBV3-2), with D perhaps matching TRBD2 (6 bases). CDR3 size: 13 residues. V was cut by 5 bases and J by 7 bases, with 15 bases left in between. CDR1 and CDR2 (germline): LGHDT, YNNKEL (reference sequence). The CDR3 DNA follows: TGTGCCAGCAGCGGGGACTCCACTAGGGAGCAGTACTTC. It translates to CASSGDSTREQYF.

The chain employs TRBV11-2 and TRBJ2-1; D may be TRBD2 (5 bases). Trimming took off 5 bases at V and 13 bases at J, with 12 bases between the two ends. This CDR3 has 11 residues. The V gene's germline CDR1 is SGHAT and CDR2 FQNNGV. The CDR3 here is CASSPGLLQFF. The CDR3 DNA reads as TGTGCCAGCAGCCCAGGACTTTTACAGTTCTTC. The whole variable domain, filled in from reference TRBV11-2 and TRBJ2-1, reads EAGVAQSPRYKIIEKRQSVAFWCNPISGHATLYWYQQILGQGPKLLIQFQNNGVVDDSQLPKDRFSAERLKGVDSTLKIQPAKLEDSAVYLCASSPGLLQFFGPGTRLTVL.

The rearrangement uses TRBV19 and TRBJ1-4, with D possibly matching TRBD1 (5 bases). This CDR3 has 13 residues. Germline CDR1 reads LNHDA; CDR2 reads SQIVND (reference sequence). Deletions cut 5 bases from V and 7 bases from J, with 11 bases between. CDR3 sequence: CASSEQGGEKLFF. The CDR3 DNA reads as TGTGCCAGTAGTGAGCAGGGCGGTGAAAAACTGTTTTTT.